The entry below gives a single T cell receptor beta chain sequence along with its context. Its antigen is not known. From the 5' RACE reads, TCRdb called clonotypes with MiXCR, one entry per CDR3 protein. Seen here are around 82,000 distinct CDR3 sequences, 14% to 15% observed once, and the top ten hold approximately 0.5%. This entry comes from a study of early T cells in non-severe SARS-CoV-2 infection. Study overall: Bulk RNA from unsorted whole blood was sequenced; chains were unpaired.

General study points: A preference for anti-spike CD8 responses marked VDJdb matching, which missed private and CD4 specificities.

The germline CDR1 and CDR2 sequences are KGHSH and LQKENI. The CDR3 extends over 16 amino acids. Trimming took 3 bases from V and 3 from J; bases not matched to a gene: 7. The chain carries TRBV18 and TRBJ2-1; 8 bases line up with TRBD2. The sequence came from an adult who was a healthcare worker with PCR-confirmed SARS-CoV-2 infection or an uninfected control (not recorded which). Sequences were obtained from whole blood. The CDR3 DNA sequence: TGTGCCAGCTCACCTGCGGCGGGGGGCATCTACAATGAGCAGTTCTTC. Translating it yields CASSPAAGGIYNEQFF. Drawing the rest from reference TRBV18 and TRBJ2-1, the complete variable domain is NAGVMQNPRHLVRRRGQEARLRCSPMKGHSHVYWYRQLPEEGLKFMVYLQKENIIDESGMPKERFSAEFPKEGPSILRIQQVVRGDSAAYFCASSPAAGGIYNEQFFGPGTRLTVL.